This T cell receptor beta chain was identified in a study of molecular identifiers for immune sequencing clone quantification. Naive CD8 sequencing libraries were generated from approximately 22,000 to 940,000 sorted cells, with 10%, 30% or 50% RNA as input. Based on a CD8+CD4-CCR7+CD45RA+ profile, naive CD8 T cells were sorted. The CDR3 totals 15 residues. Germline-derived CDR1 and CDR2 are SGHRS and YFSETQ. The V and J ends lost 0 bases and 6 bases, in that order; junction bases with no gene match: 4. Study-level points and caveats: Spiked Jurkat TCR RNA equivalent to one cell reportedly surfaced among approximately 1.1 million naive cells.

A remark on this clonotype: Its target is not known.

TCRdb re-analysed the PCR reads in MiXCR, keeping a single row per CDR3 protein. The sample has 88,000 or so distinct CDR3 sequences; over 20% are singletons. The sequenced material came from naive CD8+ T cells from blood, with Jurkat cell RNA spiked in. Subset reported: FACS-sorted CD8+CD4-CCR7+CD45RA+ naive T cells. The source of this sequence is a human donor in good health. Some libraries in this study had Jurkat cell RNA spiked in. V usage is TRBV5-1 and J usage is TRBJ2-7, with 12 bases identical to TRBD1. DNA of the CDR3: TGCGCCAGCAGCTTGGGGGGGACAGGGGGCGGCGAGCAGTACTTC. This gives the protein CASSLGGTGGGEQYF.